These 3 T cell receptor beta chains were all obtained from the same sample, sequenced in a study of blood T cell repertoires in COVID-19. Some clones are missing from TCRdb's copy, which holds only in-frame ones; the method was immunoSEQ multiplex PCR. The sample holds 210,000 or so clones, around 82% seen once. Sequencing used PBMCs or T cells enriched from blood (not recorded which). These receptors were obtained from a woman aged 40 to 50 with acute COVID-19.

The chain uses TRBV28 and TRBJ1-2; 9 positions agree with TRBD1. Germline trimming cut 4 bases from V and 6 bases from J; bases unmatched to any gene: 6. CDR1 is MDHEN and CDR2 is SYDVKM in the germline V gene. The CDR3 consists of 14 residues. CDR3 DNA sequence: TGTGCCAGCAGTTCGGACAGGGGATCGGATGGCTACACCTTC. It encodes CASSSDRGSDGYTF.

The gene calls are TRBV25-1 and TRBJ1-2, with D unresolved. Germline V gene sequence: CDR1 MGHDK, CDR2 SYGVNS. Trimming pared 5 bases from V and 4 bases from J, leaving 8 bases between. The CDR3 has 12 residues. DNA of the CDR3: TGTGCCAGCAGTCCAGGAACCTATGGCTACACCTTC. Encoded protein: CASSPGTYGYTF.

This clone was detected only once. The chain carries TRBV28 and TRBJ2-5, with 10 bases identical to TRBD2. Germline V gene data show CDR1 as MDHEN and CDR2 as SYDVKM. The CDR3 has 17 amino acids. This CDR3 is CATIDPPSGSGQETQYF. CDR3 coding DNA: TGTGCAACAATAGATCCGCCTAGCGGGAGCGGGCAAGAGACCCAGTACTTC.